The 6 T cell receptor beta chains given below trace back to one sample, sequenced in a study of blood T cell repertoires in COVID-19. The repertoire was sequenced with immunoSEQ multiplex PCR; TCRdb's copy has only in-frame clones and lacks some. The data contain roughly 150,000 clones, 87% of them singletons. Sequencing was done on a sample of peripheral blood. These TCRs come from a human donor in a cohort sampled during active COVID-19.

The chain is built from TRBV28 and TRBJ1-2; TRBD1 agrees at 7 bases. This CDR3 contains 15 residues. Germline CDR1 MDHEN, CDR2 SYDVKM. Trimming took 5 bases from V and 2 from J; bases not matched to a gene: 8. The CDR3 sequence: CASSLGTAINYGYTF. CDR3 DNA: TGTGCCAGCAGTCTCGGGACAGCGATCAACTATGGCTACACCTTC.

This rearrangement joins TRBV7-8 to TRBJ1-2; TRBD1 matches 8 bases. CDR1 SGHVS and CDR2 FQNEAQ come from the germline V gene. With 2 bases clipped from V and 6 bases from J, the junction kept 11 bases outside the gene matches. This CDR3 comprises 16 residues. The CDR3 DNA reads as TGTGCCAGCAGCTTATATGGTCGTCAGGGGGCGGATGGCTACACCTTC. Translating gives CASSLYGRQGADGYTF.

This chain links TRBV30 with TRBJ1-4; 7 bases line up with TRBD1. Germline V gene sequence: CDR1 GTSNPN, CDR2 SVGIG (reference sequence). The J segment lost 4 bases and the V segment lost 4 bases, leaving 9 bases of the junction unmatched. The CDR3 has 15 residues. CDR3 region: CAWKTGQVFNEKLFF. The CDR3 DNA is TGTGCCTGGAAAACCGGACAGGTCTTTAATGAAAAACTGTTTTTT.

The CDR3, as DNA: TGTGCCACCAGCACCCTGTATTCCGGGGAGCTGTTTTTT. Translating gives CATSTLYSGELFF. The chain employs TRBV15 and TRBJ2-2; D unclear. Trimming pared 4 bases from V and 6 bases from J, leaving 9 bases between. The length of the CDR3 is 13 residues. Germline lookup yields CDR1 LNHNV and CDR2 YYDKDF (reference sequence).

This chain connects TRBV15 to TRBJ1-1; D is undetermined. Germline V CDR1 and CDR2: LNHNV, YYDKDF (reference sequence). The CDR3 has 12 amino acids. Trimming removed 0 bases at V and 6 bases at J, with 5 bases between. The CDR3 is CATSRDLAEAFF. The CDR3 nucleotides are TGTGCCACCAGCAGAGATCTCGCTGAAGCTTTCTTT.

V usage is TRBV7-8 and J usage is TRBJ2-3, with D maybe TRBD2 (6 bases). V was shortened by 3 bases and J by 1 base, with 17 bases between the two germline ends. The germline gives CDR1 SGHVS, CDR2 FQNEAQ. This CDR3 has 17 amino acids. CDR3 loop: CASSFGSLGLGTDTQYF. CDR3 bases: TGTGCCAGCAGCTTTGGAAGTTTGGGACTTGGCACAGATACGCAGTATTTT.